This T cell receptor (beta chain) was documented in a study of Graves' ophthalmopathy and Graves' hyperthyroidism. Study as a whole: In this cohort's terms, stable hyperthyroidism meant no ophthalmopathy by 18 months of follow-up.

Among the hyperthyroidism patients, all were newly diagnosed, aged 18 to 65, with under 2 months' duration. None of the included patients had other autoimmune diseases, uncontrolled infections, pregnancy or lactation, as these led to exclusion. Establishment of the diagnosis relied upon clinical symptoms, serum thyroxine, TRAb, thyroid ultrasound and orbital computed tomography. Germline V gene lookup returns CDR1 SQVTM and CDR2 ANQGSEA. The V gene end was trimmed by 3 bases and the J gene end by 11 bases; junction bases not matched to a gene: 4. The CDR3 is 12 amino acids. Investigators amplified TCR beta CDR3 regions from RNA transcripts. Amplification began with first-round RT-PCR using HTBI primers, then second-round multiplex PCR was performed. One entry per CDR3 protein, called by TCRdb with MiXCR from the multiplex PCR reads. The sample has around 590,000 distinct CDR3 sequences; just under 40% are singletons.

This chain uses TRBV29-1 with TRBJ1-2; 12 nucleotides agree with TRBD1. Sequenced: peripheral blood or thyroid tissue (not recorded which). This receptor was taken from an adult man with Graves' hyperthyroidism. The CDR3 sequence is CSVESGQGAYTF. DNA for the CDR3: TGCAGCGTTGAGTCGGGACAGGGGGCATACACCTTC.